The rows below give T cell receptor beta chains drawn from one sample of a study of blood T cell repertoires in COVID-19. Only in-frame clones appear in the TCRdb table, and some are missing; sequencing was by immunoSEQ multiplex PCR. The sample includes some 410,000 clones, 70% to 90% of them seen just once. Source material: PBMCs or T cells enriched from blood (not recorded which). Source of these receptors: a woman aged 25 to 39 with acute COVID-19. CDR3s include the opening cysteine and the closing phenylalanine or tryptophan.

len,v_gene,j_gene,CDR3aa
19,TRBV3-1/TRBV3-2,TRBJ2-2,CASSQWSPGVRPNTGELFF
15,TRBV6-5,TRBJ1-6,CASRGQGQINSPLHF
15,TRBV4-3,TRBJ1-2,CASSQDTGQSYGYTF
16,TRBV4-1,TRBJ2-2,CASSRGPGFSTGELFF
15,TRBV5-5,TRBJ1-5,CASSINDRSNQPQHF
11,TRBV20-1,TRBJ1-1,CSALRTGEAFF
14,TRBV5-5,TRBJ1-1,CASSLGWSVTEAFF
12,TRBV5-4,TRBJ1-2,CASSLDRNGYTF
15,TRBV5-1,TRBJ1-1,CASSRSTGGNTEAFF
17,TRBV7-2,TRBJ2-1,CASSPTTSGGADNEQFF
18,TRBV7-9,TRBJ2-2,CASSFLLYRESVTGELFF
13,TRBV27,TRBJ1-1,CASSSPTGVEAFF
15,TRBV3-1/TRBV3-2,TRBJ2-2,CASSQAGVNTGELFF
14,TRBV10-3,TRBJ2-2,CAIRKTGNTGELFF